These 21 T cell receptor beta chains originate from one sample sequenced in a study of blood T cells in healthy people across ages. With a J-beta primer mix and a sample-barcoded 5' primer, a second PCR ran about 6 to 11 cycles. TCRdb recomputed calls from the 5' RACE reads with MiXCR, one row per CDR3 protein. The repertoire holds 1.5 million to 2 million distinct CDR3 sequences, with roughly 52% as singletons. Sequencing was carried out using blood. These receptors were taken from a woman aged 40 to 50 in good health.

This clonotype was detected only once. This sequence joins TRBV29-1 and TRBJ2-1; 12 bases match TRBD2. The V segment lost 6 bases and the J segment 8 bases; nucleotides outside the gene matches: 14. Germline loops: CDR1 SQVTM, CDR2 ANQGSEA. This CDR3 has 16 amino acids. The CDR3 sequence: CSVSLNLAGGRDEQFF. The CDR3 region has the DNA TGCAGCGTCTCCCTTAACCTAGCGGGGGGGCGGGATGAGCAGTTCTTC.

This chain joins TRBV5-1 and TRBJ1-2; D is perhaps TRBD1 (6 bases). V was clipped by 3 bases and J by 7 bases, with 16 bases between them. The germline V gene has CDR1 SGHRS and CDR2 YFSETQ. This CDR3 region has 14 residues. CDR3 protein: CASSWKDSLCGYTF. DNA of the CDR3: TGCGCCAGCAGCTGGAAGGACAGTTTGTGTGGCTACACCTTC. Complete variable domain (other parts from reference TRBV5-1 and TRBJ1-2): KAGVTQTPRYLIKTRGQQVTLSCSPISGHRSVSWYQQTPGQGLQFLFEYFSETQRNKGNFPGRFSGRQFSNSRSEMNVSTLELGDSALYLCASSWKDSLCGYTFGSGTRLTVV.

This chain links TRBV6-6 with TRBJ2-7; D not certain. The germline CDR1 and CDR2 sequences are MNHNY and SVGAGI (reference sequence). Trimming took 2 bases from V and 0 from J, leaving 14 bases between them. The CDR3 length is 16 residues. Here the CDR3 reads CASSYNPRENSYEQYF. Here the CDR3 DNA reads TGTGCCAGCAGTTACAATCCTAGGGAAAACTCCTACGAGCAGTACTTC.

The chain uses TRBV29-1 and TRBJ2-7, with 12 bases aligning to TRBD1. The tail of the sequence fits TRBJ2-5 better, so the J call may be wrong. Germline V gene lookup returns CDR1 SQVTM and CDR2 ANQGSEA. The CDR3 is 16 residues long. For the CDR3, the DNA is TGCAGCATCCCGGGACAGGGGGCTTTATGGGGAGAGACCCAGTACTTC. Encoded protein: CSIPGQGALWGETQYF.

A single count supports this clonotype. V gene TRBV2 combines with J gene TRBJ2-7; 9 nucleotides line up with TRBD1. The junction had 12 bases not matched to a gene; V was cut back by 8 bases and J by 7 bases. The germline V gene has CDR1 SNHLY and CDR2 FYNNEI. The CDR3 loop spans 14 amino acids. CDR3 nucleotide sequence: TGTGCCAGCCAGGGACAGGGTGGATACAATGAGCAGTACTTC. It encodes CASQGQGGYNEQYF.

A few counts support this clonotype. CDR3: CASSHGVRDTQYF. For the CDR3, the DNA is TGCGCCAGCAGCCACGGGGTTCGAGATACGCAGTATTTT. The chain carries TRBV4-3 and TRBJ2-3, with TRBD2 as a possible D gene (5 bases). The ends were cut back, 3 bases at V and 5 bases at J, with 9 bases in the middle. This CDR3 has 13 amino acids. The germline CDR1 and CDR2 sequences are LGHNA and YSLEER.

CDR3 DNA sequence: TGTGCCAGCAGTTACCTGGGGACAGGAAGTGACGAGCAGTACTTC. This codes for CASSYLGTGSDEQYF. The J gene is TRBJ2-5, the V gene TRBV6-6, with 8 bases that match TRBD1. The last part of the DNA fits TRBJ2-7 better; the J call may be wrong. The germline V gene encodes CDR1 MNHNY and CDR2 SVGAGI (reference sequence). The CDR3 covers 15 residues.

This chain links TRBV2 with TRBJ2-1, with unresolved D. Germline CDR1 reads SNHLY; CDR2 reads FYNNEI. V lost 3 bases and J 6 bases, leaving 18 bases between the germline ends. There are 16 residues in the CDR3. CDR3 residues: CASSDEQSQNPNEQFF. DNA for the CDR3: TGTGCCAGCAGTGATGAGCAGTCCCAGAATCCCAATGAGCAGTTCTTC.

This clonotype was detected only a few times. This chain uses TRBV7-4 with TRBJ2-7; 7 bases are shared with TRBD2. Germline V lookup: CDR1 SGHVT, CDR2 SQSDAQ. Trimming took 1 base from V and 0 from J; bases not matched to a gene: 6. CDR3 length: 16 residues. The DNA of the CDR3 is TGTGCCAGCAGCTTAGAAGCCCAGCGGGACTCCTACGAGCAGTACTTC. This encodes CASSLEAQRDSYEQYF.

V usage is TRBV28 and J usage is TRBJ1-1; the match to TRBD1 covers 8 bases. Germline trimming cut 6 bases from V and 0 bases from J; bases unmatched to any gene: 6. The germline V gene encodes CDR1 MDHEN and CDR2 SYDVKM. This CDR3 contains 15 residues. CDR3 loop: CASRGGQALNTEAFF. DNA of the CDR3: TGTGCCAGCAGAGGGGGACAGGCTCTGAACACTGAAGCTTTCTTT.

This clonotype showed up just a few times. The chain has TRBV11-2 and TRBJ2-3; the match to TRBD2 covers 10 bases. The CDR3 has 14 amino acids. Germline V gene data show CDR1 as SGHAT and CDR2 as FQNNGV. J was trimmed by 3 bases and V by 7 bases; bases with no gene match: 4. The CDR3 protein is CASTLGLATDTQYF. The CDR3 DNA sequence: TGTGCCAGCACCCTGGGACTAGCGACAGATACGCAGTATTTT.

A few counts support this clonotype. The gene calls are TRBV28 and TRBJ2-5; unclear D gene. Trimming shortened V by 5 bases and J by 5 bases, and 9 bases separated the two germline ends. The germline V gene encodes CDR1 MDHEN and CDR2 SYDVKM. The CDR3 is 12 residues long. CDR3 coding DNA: TGTGCCAGCAGTGAGGCCCGGGAGACCCAGTACTTC. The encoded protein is CASSEARETQYF.

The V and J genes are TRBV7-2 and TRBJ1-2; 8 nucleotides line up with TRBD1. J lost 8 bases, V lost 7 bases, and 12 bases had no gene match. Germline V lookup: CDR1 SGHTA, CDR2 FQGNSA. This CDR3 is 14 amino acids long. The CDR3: CASTDPGTGGGYTF. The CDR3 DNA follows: TGTGCCAGCACAGATCCCGGGACAGGCGGGGGCTACACCTTC. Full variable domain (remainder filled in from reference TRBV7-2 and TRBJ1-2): GAGVSQSPSNKVTEKGKDVELRCDPISGHTALYWYRQSLGQGLEFLIYFQGNSAPDKSGLPSDRFSAERTGGSVSTLTIQRTQQEDSAVYLCASTDPGTGGGYTFGSGTRLTVV.

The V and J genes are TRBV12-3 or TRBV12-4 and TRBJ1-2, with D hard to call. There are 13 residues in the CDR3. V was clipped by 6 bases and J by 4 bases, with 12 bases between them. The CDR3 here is CASRREQTYGYTF. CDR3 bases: TGTGCCAGCAGGCGGGAACAGACCTATGGCTACACCTTC.

Here the CDR3 reads CASRLAGGFQETQYF. The CDR3, as DNA: TGTGCCAGCAGACTAGCGGGGGGGTTCCAAGAGACCCAGTACTTC. V is TRBV6-2 or TRBV6-3 and J is TRBJ2-5, with 13 bases lining up with TRBD2. Germline V gene data show CDR1 as MNHEY and CDR2 as SVGEGT. CDR3 size: 15 residues. V lost 6 bases, J lost 1 base, and 2 bases stayed unmatched.

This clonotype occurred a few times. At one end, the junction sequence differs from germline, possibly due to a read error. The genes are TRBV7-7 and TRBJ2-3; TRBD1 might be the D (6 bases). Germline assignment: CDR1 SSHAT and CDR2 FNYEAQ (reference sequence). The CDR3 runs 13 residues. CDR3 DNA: TGTGCTAGCAGCTCGACAGGACTAGATACGCAGTATTTT. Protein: CASSSTGLDTQYF.

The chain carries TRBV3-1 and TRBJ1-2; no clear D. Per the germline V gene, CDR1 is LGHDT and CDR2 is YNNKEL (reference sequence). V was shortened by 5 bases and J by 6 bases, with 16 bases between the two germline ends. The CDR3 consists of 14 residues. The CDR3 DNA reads TGTGCCAGCAGCGGACCTTTTAGCTTGGATGGCTACACCTTC. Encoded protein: CASSGPFSLDGYTF.

Here the CDR3 reads CASSRRTVGGETQYF. The CDR3 DNA reads as TGTGCCAGCAGTCGGAGGACGGTGGGAGGGGAGACCCAGTACTTC. This sequence joins TRBV6-5 and TRBJ2-5; TRBD2 matches 7 bases. This CDR3 has 15 residues. With 5 bases clipped from V and 5 bases from J, the junction kept 11 bases outside the gene matches. Per germline, CDR1 MNHEY and CDR2 SVGAGI.

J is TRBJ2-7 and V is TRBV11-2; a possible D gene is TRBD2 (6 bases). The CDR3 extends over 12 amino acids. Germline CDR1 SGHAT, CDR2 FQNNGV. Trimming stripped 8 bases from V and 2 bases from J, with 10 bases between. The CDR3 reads CASGGRTYEQYF. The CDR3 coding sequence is TGTGCCAGCGGAGGGCGAACCTACGAGCAGTACTTC.

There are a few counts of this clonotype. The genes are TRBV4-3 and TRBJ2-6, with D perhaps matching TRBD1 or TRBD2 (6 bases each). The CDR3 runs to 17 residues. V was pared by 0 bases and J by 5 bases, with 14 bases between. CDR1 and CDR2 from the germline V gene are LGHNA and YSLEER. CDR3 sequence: CASSQDRAGTRANVLTF. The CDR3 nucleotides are TGCGCCAGCAGCCAAGATAGGGCGGGGACAAGGGCCAACGTCCTGACTTTC.

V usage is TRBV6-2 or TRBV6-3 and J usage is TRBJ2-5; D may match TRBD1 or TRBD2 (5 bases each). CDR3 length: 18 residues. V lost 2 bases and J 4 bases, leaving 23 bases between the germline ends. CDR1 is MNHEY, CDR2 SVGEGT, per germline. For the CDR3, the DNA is TGTGCCAGCAGTTACCGTACCGACGAATTCCGGGACGGAGAGACCCAGTACTTC. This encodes CASSYRTDEFRDGETQYF.